The entry below gives a single T cell receptor beta chain sequence along with its context. What it binds is not known. CD45RO-negative, CCR7-selected cells formed the naive CD8 fraction, which excluded terminally differentiated effector memory CD45RA+ cells. Germline-derived CDR1 and CDR2 are MNHEY and SMNVEV (reference sequence). The CDR3 runs to 18 residues. V lost 5 bases and J lost 2, with 24 bases in between. Evenly divided among several immunoSEQ plates was the genomic DNA of each subset. The table came from immunoSEQ multiplex PCR; TCRdb's copy has only in-frame clones and leaves some out. The sample includes around 2,000,000 clones, approximately 94% of them seen just once. This sample is drawn from a study of shared clonotypes between healthy human individuals. Study context: CD4 naive and CD4 memory each took three plates per donor, while CD8 naive took two and CD8 memory one.

Findings of the study overall: A limitation of the genetic and exposure-history diversity represented arose from few donors. The sharing of about 5% of naive CD4 clonotypes was seen across a handful of donors.

Sequencing used naive CD8+ T cells sorted from blood. This sequence joins TRBV27 and TRBJ2-5; tentatively, D is TRBD2 (6 bases). The receptor was isolated from a man younger than 30 in good health. CDR3 amino acids: CASSQFPYSGTSQETQYF. The CDR3 region has the DNA TGTGCCAGCAGTCAATTCCCCTACTCCGGGACTTCACAAGAGACCCAGTACTTC.